This TCR beta chain was observed in a study of CD8+ T cells in alopecia areata. Study at large: A regimen of oral tofacitinib, 5 to 10 mg twice daily, was given to treated patients.

RNA, once extracted, was reverse transcribed into cDNA for use as the sequencing template. Some clones are missing from TCRdb's copy, which holds only in-frame ones; the method was immunoSEQ multiplex PCR. The profile shows 95,000 to 100,000 clones, around 55% of them singletons. Indicated treatment: oral pan-JAK inhibitor, 5-10 mg twice daily. General observations from the study: Expanded CD8+ clones among the top 100, and scalp clonality, were significantly decreased by tofacitinib.

Notes on this clone: The target antigen is unknown.

The length of the CDR3 is 13 residues. Germline trimming cut 7 bases from V and 3 bases from J; bases unmatched to any gene: 4. Germline V gives CDR1 SQVTM, CDR2 ANQGSEA. V and J are TRBV29-1 and TRBJ1-3; TRBD1 matches 9 bases. The sequence was collected from a human donor with alopecia areata. Here the sequenced sample was CD8+ T cells sorted from blood, taken at week 4, from a patient treated with tofacitinib. The CDR3 region is CSALDRGGNTIYF. In nucleotides, the CDR3 is TGCAGCGCCCTGGACAGGGGTGGAAACACCATATATTTT.